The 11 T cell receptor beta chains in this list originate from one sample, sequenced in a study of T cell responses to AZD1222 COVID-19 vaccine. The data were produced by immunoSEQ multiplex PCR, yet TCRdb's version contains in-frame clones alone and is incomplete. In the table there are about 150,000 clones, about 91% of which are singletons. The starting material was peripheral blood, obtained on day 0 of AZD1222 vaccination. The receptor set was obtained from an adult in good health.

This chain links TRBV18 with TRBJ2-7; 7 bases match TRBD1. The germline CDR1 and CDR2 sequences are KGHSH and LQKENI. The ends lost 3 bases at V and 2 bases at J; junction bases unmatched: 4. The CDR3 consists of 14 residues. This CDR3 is CASSPTGRAYEQYF. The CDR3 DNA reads TGTGCCAGCTCACCGACAGGGCGCGCCTACGAGCAGTACTTC.

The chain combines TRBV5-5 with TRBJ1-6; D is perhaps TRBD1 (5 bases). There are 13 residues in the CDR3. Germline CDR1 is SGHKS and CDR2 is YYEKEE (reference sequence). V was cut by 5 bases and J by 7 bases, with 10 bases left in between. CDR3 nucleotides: TGTGCCAGCAGTTTAAAGGGGAATTCACCCCTCCACTTT. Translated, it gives CASSLKGNSPLHF. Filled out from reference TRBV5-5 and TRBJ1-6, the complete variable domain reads DAGVTQSPTHLIKTRGQQVTLRCSPISGHKSVSWYQQVLGQGPQFIFQYYEKEERGRGNFPDRFSARQFPNYSSELNVNALLLGDSALYLCASSLKGNSPLHFGNGTRLTVT.

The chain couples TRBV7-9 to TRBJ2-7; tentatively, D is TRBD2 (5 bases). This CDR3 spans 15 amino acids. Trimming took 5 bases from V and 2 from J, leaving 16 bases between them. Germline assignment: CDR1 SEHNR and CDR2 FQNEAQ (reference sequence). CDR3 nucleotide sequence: TGTGCCAGCAGCCCGACCCAGCGGACCCCCTACGAGCAGTACTTC. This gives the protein CASSPTQRTPYEQYF.

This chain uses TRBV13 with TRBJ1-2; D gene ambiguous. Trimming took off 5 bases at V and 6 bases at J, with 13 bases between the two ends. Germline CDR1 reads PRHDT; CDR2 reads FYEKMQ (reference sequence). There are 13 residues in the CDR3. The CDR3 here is CASSQAGRDGYTF. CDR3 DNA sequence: TGTGCCAGCAGCCAAGCCGGAAGGGATGGCTACACCTTC.

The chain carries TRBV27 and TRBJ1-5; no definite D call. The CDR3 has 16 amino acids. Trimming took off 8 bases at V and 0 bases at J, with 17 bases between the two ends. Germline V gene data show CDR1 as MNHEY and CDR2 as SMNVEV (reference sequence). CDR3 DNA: TGTGCCAGCTCCCCCCAAGCGGGCAATAGCAATCAGCCCCAGCATTTT. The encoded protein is CASSPQAGNSNQPQHF.

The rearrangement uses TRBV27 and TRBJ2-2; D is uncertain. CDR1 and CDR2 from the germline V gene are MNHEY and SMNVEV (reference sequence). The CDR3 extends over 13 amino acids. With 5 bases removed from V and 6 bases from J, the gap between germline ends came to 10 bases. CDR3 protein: CASSIDRAGELFF. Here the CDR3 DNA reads TGTGCCAGCAGTATAGACCGCGCCGGGGAGCTGTTTTTT.

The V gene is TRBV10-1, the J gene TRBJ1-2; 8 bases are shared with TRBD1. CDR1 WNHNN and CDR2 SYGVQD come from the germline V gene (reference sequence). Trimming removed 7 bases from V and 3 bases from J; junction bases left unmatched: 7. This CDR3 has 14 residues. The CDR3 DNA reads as TGCGCCAGCATTGACAGGGGCTATGACTATGGCTACACCTTC. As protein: CASIDRGYDYGYTF.

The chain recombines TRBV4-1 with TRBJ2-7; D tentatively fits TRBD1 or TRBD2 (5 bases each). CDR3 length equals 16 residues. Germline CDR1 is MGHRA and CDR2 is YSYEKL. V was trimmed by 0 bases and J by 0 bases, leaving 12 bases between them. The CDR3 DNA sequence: TGCGCCAGCAGCCAAGAGGAGGACACGTCCTCCTACGAGCAGTACTTC. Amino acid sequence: CASSQEEDTSSYEQYF.

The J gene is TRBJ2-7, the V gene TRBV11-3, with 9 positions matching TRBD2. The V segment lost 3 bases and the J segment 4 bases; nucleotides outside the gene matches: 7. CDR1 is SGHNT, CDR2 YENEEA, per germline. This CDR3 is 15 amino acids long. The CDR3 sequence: CASSFFPSGIYEQYF. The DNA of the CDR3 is TGTGCCAGCAGCTTCTTCCCTAGCGGGATTTACGAGCAGTACTTC. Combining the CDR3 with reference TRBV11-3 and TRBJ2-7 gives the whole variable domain EAGVVQSPRYKIIEKKQPVAFWCNPISGHNTLYWYLQNLGQGPELLIRYENEEAVDDSQLPKDRFSAERLKGVDSTLKIQPAELGDSAVYLCASSFFPSGIYEQYFGPGTRLTVT.

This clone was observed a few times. DNA for the CDR3: TGCGCCAGCAGCTTGGCGGTGCAGGGGGGTGGCTACACCTTC. This gives the protein CASSLAVQGGGYTF. The chain combines TRBV5-1 with TRBJ1-2; the match to TRBD1 covers 7 bases. There are 14 residues in the CDR3. Trimming removed 0 bases from V and 7 bases from J; junction bases left unmatched: 6. In germline, CDR1 is SGHRS, CDR2 YFSETQ. Full variable domain (missing parts from reference TRBV5-1 and TRBJ1-2): KAGVTQTPRYLIKTRGQQVTLSCSPISGHRSVSWYQQTPGQGLQFLFEYFSETQRNKGNFPGRFSGRQFSNSRSEMNVSTLELGDSALYLCASSLAVQGGGYTFGSGTRLTVV.

For the CDR3, the DNA is TGTGCCAGTAGTATCGTGCTTGGCCGGCAGCTGAACACTGAAGCTTTCTTT. Amino acid sequence: CASSIVLGRQLNTEAFF. The rearrangement links TRBV19 to TRBJ1-1, with D uncertain. CDR3 length: 17 residues. V was cut by 3 bases and J by 0 bases, with 17 bases left in between. Germline values: CDR1 LNHDA, CDR2 SQIVND (reference sequence).